The 16 T cell receptor beta chains in this list originate from one sample, sequenced in a study of T cell responses to AZD1222 COVID-19 vaccine. Using immunoSEQ multiplex PCR, the repertoire was profiled, and TCRdb retains in-frame clones only, with some absent. The sample has approximately 140,000 clones, about 90% seen once. This specimen consisted of peripheral blood, obtained 28 days after the second AZD1222 dose. These receptors came from an adult who received the AZD1222 COVID-19 vaccine.

Worth noting for this clone: This sample includes further DNA sequences coding for the same CDR3. The chain employs TRBV29-1 and TRBJ2-5, with D possibly matching TRBD1 (7 bases). CDR1 is SQVTM and CDR2 is ANQGSEA in the germline V gene. V was cut by 6 bases and J by 4 bases, with 12 bases left in between. The CDR3 covers 12 residues. The CDR3 here is CSVRQGGETQYF. CDR3 bases: TGCAGCGTGAGGCAGGGGGGAGAGACCCAGTACTTC.

This sequence joins TRBV2 and TRBJ2-7, with D perhaps TRBD1 (5 bases). CDR1 is SNHLY and CDR2 is FYNNEI in the germline V gene. The CDR3 totals 12 residues. The V and J ends lost 4 bases and 4 bases respectively, with 8 bases between them. CDR3 sequence: CASSVKGYEQYV. The CDR3 nucleotides are TGTGCCAGCAGTGTCAAGGGGTACGAGCAGTACGTC.

The rearrangement links TRBV2 to TRBJ1-6, with 7 bases fitting TRBD1. J lost 10 bases, V lost 7 bases, and 7 bases had no gene match. This CDR3 contains 13 residues. Germline CDR1 and CDR2: SNHLY and FYNNEI. CDR3 nucleotide sequence: TGTGCCAGCACAGGGACAGACAGCTCACCCCTCCACTTT. It translates to CASTGTDSSPLHF.

DNA of the CDR3: TGTGCCAGCAGTTACTCGATTAAGGGTAACACTGAAGCTTTCTTT. It is translated as CASSYSIKGNTEAFF. V gene TRBV6-5 combines with J gene TRBJ1-1, with D uncertain. The CDR3 has 15 residues. V lost 0 bases and J 2 bases, leaving 10 bases between the germline ends. The germline V gene encodes CDR1 MNHEY and CDR2 SVGAGI.

The rearrangement joins TRBV3-1 (or the pseudogene TRBV3-2) to TRBJ2-1; TRBD1 might be the D (5 bases). V was cut by 8 bases and J by 9 bases, with 14 bases left in between. Germline V gene lookup returns CDR1 LGHDT and CDR2 YNNKEL (reference sequence). There are 12 residues in the CDR3. The CDR3, as DNA: TGTGCCAGCCAGCAGGAAAGGGGTGAGCAGTTCTTC. The encoded protein is CASQQERGEQFF.

The chain carries TRBV3-1 (or the pseudogene TRBV3-2) and TRBJ1-6; perhaps TRBD1 as D (6 bases). With 4 bases removed from V and 1 base from J, the gap between germline ends came to 8 bases. The germline V gene has CDR1 LGHDT and CDR2 YNNKEL (reference sequence). The CDR3 loop spans 15 amino acids. CDR3 sequence (DNA): TGTGCCAGCAGCCTTACAGGGTCCTATAATTCACCCCTCCACTTT. This sequence encodes CASSLTGSYNSPLHF.

V usage is TRBV14 and J usage is TRBJ1-1; 8 nucleotides align to TRBD1. CDR1 is SGHDN, CDR2 FVKESK, per germline. V was clipped by 0 bases and J by 4 bases; unmatched bases: 1. The CDR3 runs to 14 residues. The CDR3: CASSQETGATEAFF. CDR3 DNA sequence: TGTGCCAGCAGCCAAGAGACAGGGGCCACTGAAGCTTTCTTT.

CDR3 sequence (DNA): TGTGCCAGCAGCGCTAACGTCGGGAATCAGCCCCAGCATTTT. It encodes CASSANVGNQPQHF. The chain employs TRBV9 and TRBJ1-5, with D unresolved. The CDR3 consists of 14 residues. CDR1 is SGDLS and CDR2 is YYNGEE in the germline V gene. The germline V and J ends were trimmed by 3 bases and 4 bases, with 11 bases remaining between them.

The chain joins TRBV3-1 (or the pseudogene TRBV3-2) to TRBJ2-1; 10 bases map to TRBD2. Germline CDR1 LGHDT, CDR2 YNNKEL (reference sequence). With 0 bases clipped from V and 3 bases from J, the junction kept 8 bases outside the gene matches. This CDR3 is built from 18 residues. CDR3 nucleotides: TGTGCCAGCAGCCAAGATCGGCTAGCGGGGGCAATCTACAATGAGCAGTTCTTC. Amino acid sequence: CASSQDRLAGAIYNEQFF.

This clone was recorded a few times. This sequence joins TRBV7-3 and TRBJ2-3; 8 positions match TRBD2. Germline V CDR1 and CDR2: SGHTA, FQGTGA. This CDR3 has 13 residues. J gave up 5 bases and V 5 bases, and 3 bases lay outside the gene matches. The CDR3: CASSASGRDTQYF. The CDR3 DNA follows: TGTGCCAGCAGCGCCAGCGGGAGAGATACGCAGTATTTT. Full variable domain (remainder filled in from reference TRBV7-3 and TRBJ2-3): GAGVSQTPSNKVTEKGKYVELRCDPISGHTALYWYRQSLGQGPEFLIYFQGTGAADDSGLPNDRFFAVRPEGSVSTLKIQRTERGDSAVYLCASSASGRDTQYFGPGTRLTVL.

The CDR3 sequence is CASSIDPNTEAFF. DNA for the CDR3: TGTGCCAGTAGTATAGATCCGAACACTGAAGCTTTCTTT. This chain uses TRBV19 with TRBJ1-1; no clear D gene. Trimming took 0 bases from V and 1 from J, leaving 3 bases between them. Germline CDR1 is LNHDA and CDR2 is SQIVND (reference sequence). The CDR3 consists of 13 residues. Looking up the rest from reference TRBV19 and TRBJ1-1 gives the full variable domain: DGGITQSPKYLFRKEGQNVTLSCEQNLNHDAMYWYRQDPGQGLRLIYYSQIVNDFQKGDIAEGYSVSREKKESFPLTVTSAQKNPTAFYLCASSIDPNTEAFFGQGTRLTVV.

This chain connects TRBV2 to TRBJ2-1; D is ambiguous. The V gene lost 3 bases and the J gene lost 8 bases, with 14 bases spanning the gap. Germline V lookup: CDR1 SNHLY, CDR2 FYNNEI. There are 14 residues in the CDR3. DNA for the CDR3: TGTGCCAGCAGTGAGCATGGTGGGGTCTATGAGCAGTTCTTC. Translated, it gives CASSEHGGVYEQFF.

The chain is built from TRBV28 and TRBJ2-1; D is unresolved. The germline V gene encodes CDR1 MDHEN and CDR2 SYDVKM. V lost 9 bases, J lost 7 bases, and 19 bases lay in between. The CDR3 contains 14 residues. CDR3 in DNA: TGTGCCAGTGACCGGGCTTTCACTACGAATGAGCAGTTCTTC. Translating it yields CASDRAFTTNEQFF. Looking up the rest from reference TRBV28 and TRBJ2-1 gives the full variable domain: DVKVTQSSRYLVKRTGEKVFLECVQDMDHENMFWYRQDPGLGLRLIYFSYDVKMKEKGDIPEGYSVSREKKERFSLILESASTNQTSMYLCASDRAFTTNEQFFGPGTRLTVL.

The chain combines TRBV20-1 with TRBJ1-5; possible D gene TRBD1, 6 bases. The CDR3 length is 13 residues. Trimming shortened V by 3 bases and J by 4 bases, and 10 bases separated the two germline ends. CDR1 DFQATT and CDR2 SNEGSKA come from the germline V gene (reference sequence). CDR3 sequence: CSASSGVNQPQHF. Here the CDR3 DNA reads TGCAGTGCTAGTTCAGGGGTAAATCAGCCCCAGCATTTT.

The chain employs TRBV28 and TRBJ1-4; 9 bases align to TRBD1. This CDR3 has 16 residues. J gave up 8 bases and V 6 bases, and 13 bases lay outside the gene matches. Germline assignment: CDR1 MDHEN and CDR2 SYDVKM. CDR3 amino acids: CASSSGQGGRYEKLFF. The CDR3, as DNA: TGTGCCAGCAGCTCGGGACAGGGAGGACGGTACGAAAAACTGTTTTTT.

The sample holds a few counts of this clone. J is TRBJ1-2 and V is TRBV5-6, with D unresolved. The V end lost 0 bases, the J end lost 0 bases, and 6 bases lay between the germline ends. Germline values: CDR1 SGHDT, CDR2 YYEEEE. This CDR3 is 14 amino acids long. In DNA, the CDR3 is TGTGCCAGCAGCTTGGACGGACCTAACTATGGCTACACCTTC. This codes for CASSLDGPNYGYTF.